The 4 T cell receptor beta chains reported below all come from one sample, sequenced in a study of regulatory T cells in long-lasting Graves disease. The time point here: persistent/refractory GD, antithyroid drugs over 5 years with positive TRAb. The TCR library was made from RNA extracted from PBMCs. CDR3-region Arm-PCR and iRepertoire HTBI primers produced the TCR beta libraries. Each CDR3 protein is one row after TCRdb ran MiXCR on the multiplex PCR reads. The profile shows fewer than 550,000 distinct CDR3 sequences, 20% to 25% of them singletons. Sequencing was performed on peripheral blood mononuclear cells (PBMCs), taken when the disease was refractory, from a patient treated with antithyroid drugs. Receptors were obtained from a female donor with Graves disease.

Concerning this clonotype: A read error may explain this, as a much larger clone is one base away. The CDR3 region has the DNA TGTGCCAGCAGTTCTAAGGGACAGGGGGGAAAGACCCAGTACTTC. Its translation: CASSSKGQGGKTQYF. The chain couples TRBV12-3 or TRBV12-4 to TRBJ2-5, with 11 positions matching TRBD1. Trimming took 4 bases from V and 6 from J; bases not matched to a gene: 7. CDR3 length: 15 amino acids.

The V call is TRBV19, the J call TRBJ2-5, with D unresolved. The germline gives CDR1 LNHDA, CDR2 SQIVND (reference sequence). The CDR3 loop spans 11 amino acids. Trimming removed 4 bases from V and 5 bases from J, with 5 bases in between. The CDR3 here is CASSKLETQYF. The CDR3 DNA sequence: TGTGCCAGTAGTAAATTGGAGACCCAGTACTTC. Based on the CDR3 plus reference TRBV19 and TRBJ2-5, the full variable domain is DGGITQSPKYLFRKEGQNVTLSCEQNLNHDAMYWYRQDPGQGLRLIYYSQIVNDFQKGDIAEGYSVSREKKESFPLTVTSAQKNPTAFYLCASSKLETQYFGPGTRLLVL.

A word on this clonotype: This could be a read error, since a much larger clone is one nucleotide away. The chain employs TRBV29-1 and TRBJ2-7, with D tentatively TRBD2 (5 bases). Germline CDR1 SQVTM, CDR2 ANQGSEA. The CDR3 is made up of 13 amino acids. CDR3 nucleotide sequence: TGCAGCATTGAAGCCCCTAGTAAGAGGGTGCAGTACTTC. It is translated as CSIEAPSKRVQYF.

The rearrangement uses TRBV7-2 and TRBJ1-5, with a weak D call TRBD1 (6 bases). V shed 5 bases and J shed 4 bases, with 9 bases lying between them. Germline V lookup: CDR1 SGHTA, CDR2 FQGNSA. The CDR3 totals 13 residues. CDR3: CASSRQENQPQHF. The DNA for the CDR3 is TGTGCCAGCAGCCGACAGGAGAATCAGCCCCAGCATTTT.